This TCR beta chain is drawn from a study of blood T cell repertoires in COVID-19. Study at large: The United States, Italy and Spain were the sources of the acute and convalescent COVID-19 samples. Nucleic acid was either cDNA or gDNA, and it came from T cells, B-cell-depleted T cells, or PBMCs.

Methods used by the authors: Reference gene primer amplification yielded estimated nucleated cell counts. Profiled with immunoSEQ multiplex PCR; TCRdb holds only in-frame clones, not every one. V and J calls plus clone size are reproduced from that table; the DNA served to infer D and trimming. In the table there are about 240,000 clones, around four fifths of which are singletons. Losses at the gene ends were 3 bases for V and 7 bases for J; bases not matched to a gene: 8. This CDR3 comprises 15 residues. Germline CDR1 reads LNHDA; CDR2 reads SQIVND (reference sequence). The chain recombines TRBV19 with TRBJ2-1, with 8 nucleotides matching TRBD1. The clonotype comes from a woman aged 55-69 years with active or convalescent COVID-19. Sequenced input: peripheral blood. In DNA form, the CDR3 reads TGTGCCAGTAGTATCCTGGACAGGGCGGTAAATGAGCAGTTCTTC. It encodes CASSILDRAVNEQFF.